This T cell receptor (beta chain) originates from a study of OX40 agonist ivuxolimab in advanced cancers. Looking at the study overall: Three dose-escalation patients had partial responses: one with hepatocellular carcinoma and two with cutaneous melanoma.

Study results and caveats: Among expanded peripheral T cells, antigen specificity went undetermined.

Data came from immunoSEQ multiplex PCR; TCRdb stores just in-frame clones and leaves some out. The table has 50,000 or so clones, 75% to 80% seen once. Details on this clone: As yet, its antigen is unknown.

The sequenced sample was CD4+ or CD8+ T cells sorted from blood, obtained in a trial of the OX40 agonist ivuxolimab. This clonotype originated in an adult with an advanced solid tumor such as melanoma, head and neck, liver or kidney cancer.

The CDR3 here is CASSLVPGAYEQYF. CDR3 nucleotide sequence: TGTGCCAGCAGCCTTGTGCCGGGGGCTTACGAGCAGTACTTC. The V and J genes are TRBV14 and TRBJ2-7, with D perhaps assigned TRBD1 or TRBD2 (6 bases each). CDR1 and CDR2 (germline): SGHDN, FVKESK. This CDR3 region has 14 residues. V was shortened by 4 bases and J by 4 bases, with 14 bases between the two germline ends.